This TCR beta chain is drawn from a study of regulatory T cells in long-lasting Graves disease. Combining iRepertoire HTBI primers with Arm-PCR of CDR3 regions, the authors built TCR beta libraries. TCRdb called the multiplex PCR reads again in MiXCR, with one record for every CDR3 protein. The sample includes roughly 420,000 distinct CDR3 sequences, around 15% of them seen just once. Notes on this clonotype: The antigen remains unidentified.

The time point here: newly diagnosed GD, antithyroid drugs for less than 3 months. RNA isolated from PBMCs was used to make the TCR library. Findings of the study overall: Persistent-disease Graves' patients showed less TCR diversity than new cases.

Germline values: CDR1 DFQATT, CDR2 SNEGSKA (reference sequence). Trimming removed 4 bases from V and 6 bases from J, with 19 bases in between. CDR3 size: 14 residues. Sequencing was performed on peripheral blood mononuclear cells (PBMCs), taken at new diagnosis, from a patient treated with antithyroid drugs. V and J are TRBV20-1 and TRBJ2-7; the D gene is possibly TRBD1 (6 bases). The clonotype comes from a female donor with Graves disease. CDR3 nucleotide sequence: TGCAGTGCTACGAAGGGGGACCCGAATAGCGAGCAGTACTTC. This codes for CSATKGDPNSEQYF.